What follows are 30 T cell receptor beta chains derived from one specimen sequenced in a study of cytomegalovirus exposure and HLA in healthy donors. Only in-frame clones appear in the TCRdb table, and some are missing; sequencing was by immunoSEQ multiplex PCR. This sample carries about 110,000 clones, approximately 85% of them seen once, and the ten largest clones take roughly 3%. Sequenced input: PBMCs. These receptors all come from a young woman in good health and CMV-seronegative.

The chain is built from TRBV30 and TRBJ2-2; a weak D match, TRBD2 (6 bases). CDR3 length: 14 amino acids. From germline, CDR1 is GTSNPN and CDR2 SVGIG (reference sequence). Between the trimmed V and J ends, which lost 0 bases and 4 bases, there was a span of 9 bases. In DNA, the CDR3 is TGTGCCTGGAGTGTCGGAGGGGTCACCGGGGAGCTGTTTTTT. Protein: CAWSVGGVTGELFF. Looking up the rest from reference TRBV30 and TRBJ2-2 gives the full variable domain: SQTIHQWPATLVQPVGSPLSLECTVEGTSNPNLYWYRQAAGRGLQLLFYSVGIGQISSEVPQNLSASRPQDRQFILSSKKLLLSDSGFYLCAWSVGGVTGELFFGEGSRLTVL.

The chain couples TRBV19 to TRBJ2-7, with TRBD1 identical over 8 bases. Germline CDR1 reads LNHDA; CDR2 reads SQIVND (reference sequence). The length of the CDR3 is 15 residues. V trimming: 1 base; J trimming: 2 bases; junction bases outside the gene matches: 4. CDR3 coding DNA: TGTGCCAGTAGTATAGCCGGACAGGGTCCCTACGAGCAGTACTTC. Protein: CASSIAGQGPYEQYF.

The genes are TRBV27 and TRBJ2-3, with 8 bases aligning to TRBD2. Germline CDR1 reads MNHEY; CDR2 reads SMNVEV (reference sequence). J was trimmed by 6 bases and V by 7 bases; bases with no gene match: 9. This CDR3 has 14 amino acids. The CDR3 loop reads CASTPGGPFDTQYF. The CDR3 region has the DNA TGTGCCAGCACCCCGGGGGGGCCCTTCGATACGCAGTATTTT.

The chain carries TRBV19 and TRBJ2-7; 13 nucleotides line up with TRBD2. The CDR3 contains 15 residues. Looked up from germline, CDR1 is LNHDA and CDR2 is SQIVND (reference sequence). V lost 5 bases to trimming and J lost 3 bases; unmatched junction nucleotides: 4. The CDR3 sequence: CASSATSGGYYEQYF. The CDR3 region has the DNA TGTGCCAGTAGTGCGACTAGCGGGGGGTACTACGAGCAGTACTTC. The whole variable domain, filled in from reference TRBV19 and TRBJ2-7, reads DGGITQSPKYLFRKEGQNVTLSCEQNLNHDAMYWYRQDPGQGLRLIYYSQIVNDFQKGDIAEGYSVSREKKESFPLTVTSAQKNPTAFYLCASSATSGGYYEQYFGPGTRLTVT.

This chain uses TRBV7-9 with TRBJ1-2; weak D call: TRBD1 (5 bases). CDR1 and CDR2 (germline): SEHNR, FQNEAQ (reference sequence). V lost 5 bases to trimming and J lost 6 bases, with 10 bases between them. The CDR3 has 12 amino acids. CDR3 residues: CASSEGRDGYTF. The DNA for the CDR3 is TGTGCCAGCAGCGAGGGGAGGGATGGCTACACCTTC.

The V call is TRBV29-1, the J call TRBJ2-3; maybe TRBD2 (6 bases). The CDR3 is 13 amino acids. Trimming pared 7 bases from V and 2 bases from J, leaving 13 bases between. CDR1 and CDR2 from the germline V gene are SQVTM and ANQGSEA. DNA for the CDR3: TGCAGCGCTGTGACGGGGGACACAGATACGCAGTATTTT. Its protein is CSAVTGDTDTQYF.

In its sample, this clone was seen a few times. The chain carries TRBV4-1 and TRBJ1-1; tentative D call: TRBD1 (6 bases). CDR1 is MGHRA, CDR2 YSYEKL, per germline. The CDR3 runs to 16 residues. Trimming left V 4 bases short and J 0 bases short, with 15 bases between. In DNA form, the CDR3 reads TGCGCCAGCAGCCCAAGTCGGGCAGGGGTGAACACTGAAGCTTTCTTT. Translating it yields CASSPSRAGVNTEAFF.

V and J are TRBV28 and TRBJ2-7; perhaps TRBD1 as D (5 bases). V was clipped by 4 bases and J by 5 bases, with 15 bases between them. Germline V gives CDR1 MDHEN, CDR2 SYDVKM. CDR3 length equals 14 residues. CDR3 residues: CASSSGKRSDEQYF. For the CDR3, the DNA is TGTGCCAGCAGTTCAGGGAAGAGGAGCGACGAGCAGTACTTC.

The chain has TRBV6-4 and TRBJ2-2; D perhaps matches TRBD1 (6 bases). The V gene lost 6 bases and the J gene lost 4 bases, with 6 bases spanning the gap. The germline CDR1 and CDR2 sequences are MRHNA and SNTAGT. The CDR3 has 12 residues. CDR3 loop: CASRGATGELFF. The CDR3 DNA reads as TGTGCCAGCAGGGGGGCCACCGGGGAGCTGTTTTTT.

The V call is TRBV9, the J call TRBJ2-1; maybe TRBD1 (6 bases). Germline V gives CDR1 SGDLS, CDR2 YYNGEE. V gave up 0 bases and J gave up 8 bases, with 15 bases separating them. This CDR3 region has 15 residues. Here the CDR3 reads CASSVGQALSDEQFF. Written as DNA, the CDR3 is TGTGCCAGCAGCGTAGGACAGGCGTTAAGCGATGAGCAGTTCTTC.

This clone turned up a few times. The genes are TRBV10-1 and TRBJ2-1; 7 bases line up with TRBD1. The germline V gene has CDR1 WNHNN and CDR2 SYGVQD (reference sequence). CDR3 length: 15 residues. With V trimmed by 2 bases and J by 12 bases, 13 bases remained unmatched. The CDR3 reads CASSETGTAVHGQFF. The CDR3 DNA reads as TGCGCCAGCAGTGAGACCGGGACAGCCGTACATGGGCAGTTCTTC.

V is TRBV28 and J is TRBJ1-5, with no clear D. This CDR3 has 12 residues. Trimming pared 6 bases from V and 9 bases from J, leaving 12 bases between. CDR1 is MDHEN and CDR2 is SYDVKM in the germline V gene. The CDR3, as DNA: TGTGCCAGCAGGGCGGGCTCGGGGCCCCAGCATTTT. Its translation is CASRAGSGPQHF. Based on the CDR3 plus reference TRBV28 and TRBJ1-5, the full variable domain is DVKVTQSSRYLVKRTGEKVFLECVQDMDHENMFWYRQDPGLGLRLIYFSYDVKMKEKGDIPEGYSVSREKKERFSLILESASTNQTSMYLCASRAGSGPQHFGDGTRLSIL.

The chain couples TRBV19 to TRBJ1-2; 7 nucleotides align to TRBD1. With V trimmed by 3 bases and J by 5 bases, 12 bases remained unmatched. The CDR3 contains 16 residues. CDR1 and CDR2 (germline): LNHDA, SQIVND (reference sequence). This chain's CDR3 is CASSIATGQGGYGYTF. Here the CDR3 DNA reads TGTGCCAGTAGTATTGCGACAGGGCAGGGCGGATATGGCTACACCTTC.

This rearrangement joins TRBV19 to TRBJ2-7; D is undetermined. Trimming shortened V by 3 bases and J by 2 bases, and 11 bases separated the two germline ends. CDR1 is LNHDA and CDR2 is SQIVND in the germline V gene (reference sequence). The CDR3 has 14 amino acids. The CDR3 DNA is TGTGCCAGTAGTATTCGCGCAGGCACCTACGAGCAGTACTTC. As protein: CASSIRAGTYEQYF.

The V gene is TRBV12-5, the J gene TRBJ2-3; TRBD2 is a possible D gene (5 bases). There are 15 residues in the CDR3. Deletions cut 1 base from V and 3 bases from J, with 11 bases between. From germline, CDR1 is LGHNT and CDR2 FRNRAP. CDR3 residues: CASGLASGGTDTQYF. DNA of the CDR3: TGTGCTAGTGGTTTGGCCTCCGGCGGGACAGATACGCAGTATTTT.

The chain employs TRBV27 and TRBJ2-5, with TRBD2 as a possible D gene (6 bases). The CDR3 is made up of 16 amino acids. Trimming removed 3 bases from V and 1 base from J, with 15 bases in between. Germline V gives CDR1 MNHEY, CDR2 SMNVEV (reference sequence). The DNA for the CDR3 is TGTGCCAGCAGTTTTTTCTCCCGGGGGAGCCAAGAGACCCAGTACTTC. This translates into CASSFFSRGSQETQYF.

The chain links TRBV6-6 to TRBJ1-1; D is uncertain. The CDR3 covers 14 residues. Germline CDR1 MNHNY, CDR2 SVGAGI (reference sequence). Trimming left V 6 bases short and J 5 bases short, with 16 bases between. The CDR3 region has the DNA TGTGCCAGCAGCCGCTCGGGGTGGGAGACTGAAGCTTTCTTT. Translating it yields CASSRSGWETEAFF.

In DNA, the CDR3 is TGCGCCAGCAGCTTTACAGGGTTGGACACTGAAGCTTTCTTT. It translates to CASSFTGLDTEAFF. This chain uses TRBV5-1 with TRBJ1-1, with D tentatively TRBD1 (6 bases). Germline CDR1 SGHRS, CDR2 YFSETQ. With 2 bases removed from V and 3 bases from J, the gap between germline ends came to 11 bases. The CDR3 spans 14 residues.

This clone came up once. CDR3 DNA sequence: TGTGCCAGCAGCTTCGCTTTACAGGGGCGGAGAACTGAAGCTTTCTTT. It translates to CASSFALQGRRTEAFF. The chain uses TRBV11-2 and TRBJ1-1, with 7 bases fitting TRBD1. Losses at the gene ends were 3 bases for V and 5 bases for J; bases not matched to a gene: 12. CDR1 is SGHAT, CDR2 FQNNGV, per germline. CDR3 size: 16 residues.

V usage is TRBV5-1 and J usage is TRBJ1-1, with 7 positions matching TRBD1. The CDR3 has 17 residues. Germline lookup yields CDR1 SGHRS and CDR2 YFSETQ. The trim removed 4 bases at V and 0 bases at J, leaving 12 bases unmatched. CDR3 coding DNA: TGCGCCAGCAGCCTAGGCGGGACAGCTTCCATGAACACTGAAGCTTTCTTT. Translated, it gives CASSLGGTASMNTEAFF.

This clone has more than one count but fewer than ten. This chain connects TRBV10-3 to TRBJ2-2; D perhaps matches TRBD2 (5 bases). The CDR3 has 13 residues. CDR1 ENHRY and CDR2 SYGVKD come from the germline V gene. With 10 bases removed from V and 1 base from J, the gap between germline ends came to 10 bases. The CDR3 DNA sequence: TGTGCCACCCGGACTGAGAACACCGGGGAGCTGTTTTTT. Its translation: CATRTENTGELFF.

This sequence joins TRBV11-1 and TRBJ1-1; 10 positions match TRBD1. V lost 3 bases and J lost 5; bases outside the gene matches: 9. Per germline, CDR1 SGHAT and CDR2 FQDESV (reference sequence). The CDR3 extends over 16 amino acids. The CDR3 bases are TGTGCCAGCAGCTTTTCCCGGGACAGGGGCTATACTGAAGCTTTCTTT. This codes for CASSFSRDRGYTEAFF.

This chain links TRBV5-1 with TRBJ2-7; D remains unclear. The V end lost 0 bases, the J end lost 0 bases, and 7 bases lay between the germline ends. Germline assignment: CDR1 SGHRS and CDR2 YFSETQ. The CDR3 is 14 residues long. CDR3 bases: TGCGCCAGCAGCTTGGATACAGTCTCCTACGAGCAGTACTTC. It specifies CASSLDTVSYEQYF.

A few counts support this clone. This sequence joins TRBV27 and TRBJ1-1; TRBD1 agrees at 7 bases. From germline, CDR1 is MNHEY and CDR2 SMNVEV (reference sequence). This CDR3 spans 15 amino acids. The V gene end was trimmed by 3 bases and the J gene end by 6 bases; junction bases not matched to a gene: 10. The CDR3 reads CASSLVAGGFAEAFF. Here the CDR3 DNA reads TGTGCCAGCAGTTTGGTTGCAGGGGGTTTCGCTGAAGCTTTCTTT.

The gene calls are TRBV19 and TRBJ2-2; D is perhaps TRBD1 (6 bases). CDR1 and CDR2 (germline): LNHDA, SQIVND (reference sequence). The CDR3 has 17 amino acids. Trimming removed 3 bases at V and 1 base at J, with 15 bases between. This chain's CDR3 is CASSISFWDMNTGELFF. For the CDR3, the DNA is TGTGCCAGTAGTATTTCATTCTGGGACATGAACACCGGGGAGCTGTTTTTT.

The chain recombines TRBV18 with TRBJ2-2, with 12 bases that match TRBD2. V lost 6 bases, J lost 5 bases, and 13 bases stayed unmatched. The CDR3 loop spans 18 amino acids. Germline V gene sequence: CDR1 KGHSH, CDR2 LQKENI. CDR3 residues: CASSLMTSGGPGTGELFF. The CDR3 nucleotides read TGTGCCAGCTCGCTAATGACTAGCGGGGGCCCAGGGACCGGGGAGCTGTTTTTT.

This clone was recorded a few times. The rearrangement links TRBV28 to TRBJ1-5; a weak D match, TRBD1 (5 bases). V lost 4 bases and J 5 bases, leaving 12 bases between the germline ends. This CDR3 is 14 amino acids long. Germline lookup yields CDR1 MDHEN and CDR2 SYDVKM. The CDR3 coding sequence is TGTGCCAGCAGTTCAAGGAAAGGGGATCAGCCCCAGCATTTT. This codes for CASSSRKGDQPQHF.

The CDR3 sequence is CSTGDRYEQYF. CDR3 DNA: TGCAGTACAGGGGACCGCTACGAGCAGTACTTC. The chain has TRBV20-1 and TRBJ2-7; 7 bases are a match to TRBD1. The CDR3 length is 11 residues. Germline loops: CDR1 DFQATT, CDR2 SNEGSKA (reference sequence). V lost 8 bases to trimming and J lost 3 bases; unmatched junction nucleotides: 4.

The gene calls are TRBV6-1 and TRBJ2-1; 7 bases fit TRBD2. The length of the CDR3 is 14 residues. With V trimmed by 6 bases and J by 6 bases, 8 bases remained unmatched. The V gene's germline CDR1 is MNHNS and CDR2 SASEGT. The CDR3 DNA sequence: TGTGCCAGCAGCAAAAAGGGACTAACCAATGAGCAGTTCTTC. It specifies CASSKKGLTNEQFF.

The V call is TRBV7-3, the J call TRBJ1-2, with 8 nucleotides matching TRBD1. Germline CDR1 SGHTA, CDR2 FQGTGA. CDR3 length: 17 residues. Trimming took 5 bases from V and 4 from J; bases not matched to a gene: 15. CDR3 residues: CASSPTGVFPPRYGYTF. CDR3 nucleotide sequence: TGTGCCAGCAGCCCGACAGGGGTTTTTCCCCCCCGCTATGGCTACACCTTC.